The sequence of this T cell receptor beta chain was determined in a study of shared clonotypes between healthy human individuals. This clone was counted between two and nine times. The unsorted PBMC sample used ten immunoSEQ deep assay plates. Using immunoSEQ multiplex PCR, the repertoire was profiled, and TCRdb retains in-frame clones only, with some absent. The sample has around 480,000 clones, about 80% seen once. Trimming removed 6 bases from V and 3 bases from J; junction bases left unmatched: 6. CDR3 length: 15 residues. Germline loops: CDR1 MNHEY, CDR2 SVGAGI. This clonotype was sampled from a woman aged 40 to 55 in good health. Some clones in this sample may be carry-over from other donors' samples. The V and J genes are TRBV6-5 and TRBJ2-2, with 8 bases identical to TRBD1. The sequenced sample was PBMCs. This CDR3 reads CASSPGQGDTGELFF. The CDR3 DNA is TGTGCCAGCAGCCCCGGACAGGGCGACACCGGGGAGCTGTTTTTT.